This T cell receptor (beta chain) was identified in a study of cytomegalovirus exposure and HLA in healthy donors. Whole-study findings and limits: Reported findings show TCR beta sequences accurately forecast HLA-A and HLA-B alleles in most subjects. More clonal expansion characterized HLA-associated TCR beta chains than equally common others in a later analysis.

On this clone itself: Its antigen remains unidentified.

The germline V gene encodes CDR1 MNHNS and CDR2 SASEGT. This CDR3 is 15 amino acids long. V was shortened by 1 base and J by 4 bases, with 11 bases between the two germline ends. The study ran its PCR with 60 Vbeta and 13 Jbeta primers. Generated by immunoSEQ multiplex PCR, the TCRdb table keeps only in-frame clones and is missing some. Of 100,000 to 150,000 clones listed, around three quarters are singletons. The sample was PBMCs. The chain employs TRBV6-1 and TRBJ1-5; D not resolved. This clonotype originated in a middle-aged man in good health and CMV-seronegative. For the CDR3, the DNA is TGTGCCAGCAGTGAAGTTTTGCAGGCAAATCAGCCCCAGCATTTT. The encoded protein is CASSEVLQANQPQHF.